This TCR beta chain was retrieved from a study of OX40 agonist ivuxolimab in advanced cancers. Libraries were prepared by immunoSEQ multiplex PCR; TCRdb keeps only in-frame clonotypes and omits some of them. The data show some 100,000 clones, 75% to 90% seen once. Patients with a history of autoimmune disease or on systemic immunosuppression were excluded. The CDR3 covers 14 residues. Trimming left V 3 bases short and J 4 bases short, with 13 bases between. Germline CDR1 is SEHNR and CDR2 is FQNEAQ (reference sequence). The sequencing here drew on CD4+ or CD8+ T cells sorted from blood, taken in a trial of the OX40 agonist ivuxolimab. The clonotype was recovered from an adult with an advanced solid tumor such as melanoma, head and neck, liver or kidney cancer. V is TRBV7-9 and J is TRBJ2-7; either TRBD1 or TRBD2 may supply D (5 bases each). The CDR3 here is CASSFPGTRYEQYF. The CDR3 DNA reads TGTGCCAGCAGCTTCCCCGGGACCCGGTACGAGCAGTACTTC.